These 30 T cell receptor beta chains were sequenced from one sample in a study of cytomegalovirus exposure and HLA in healthy donors. The PCR used 60 Vbeta and 13 Jbeta primers. The table came from immunoSEQ multiplex PCR; TCRdb's copy has only in-frame clones and leaves some out. The table lists around 100,000 clones, around 70% of them singletons. Sample: PBMCs. These receptors were taken from a man in his forties in good health and CMV-seropositive.

V gene TRBV27 combines with J gene TRBJ2-2; D may be TRBD2 (5 bases). The CDR3 contains 15 residues. V was cut by 4 bases and J by 9 bases, with 18 bases left in between. Germline V gene lookup returns CDR1 MNHEY and CDR2 SMNVEV (reference sequence). The CDR3 DNA reads TGTGCCAGCAGTTATGGGTCTAGCATGGGCTGGGAGCTGTTTTTT. It is translated as CASSYGSSMGWELFF.

The J gene is TRBJ1-4, the V gene TRBV18; possible D gene TRBD1, 5 bases. V was clipped by 4 bases and J by 4 bases, with 13 bases between them. The CDR3 extends over 15 amino acids. Germline-derived CDR1 and CDR2 are KGHSH and LQKENI. CDR3 sequence (DNA): TGTGCCAGCTCACTCCTGGGGGGACGTAATGAAAAACTGTTTTTT. Its translation is CASSLLGGRNEKLFF.

This clone showed up just a few times. The chain links TRBV19 to TRBJ2-2; 9 bases map to TRBD2. CDR1 is LNHDA and CDR2 is SQIVND in the germline V gene (reference sequence). J was trimmed by 6 bases and V by 0 bases; bases with no gene match: 2. The CDR3 loop spans 15 amino acids. As DNA, the CDR3 is TGTGCCAGTAGTATAGAGGGCGGGAGGGCCGGGGAGCTGTTTTTT. As protein: CASSIEGGRAGELFF.

The chain combines TRBV4-2 with TRBJ2-3; 13 bases are shared with TRBD2. The junction had 2 bases not matched to a gene; V was cut back by 4 bases and J by 4 bases. The CDR3 contains 15 residues. Germline V gene data show CDR1 as LGHNA and CDR2 as YNFKEQ. CDR3 region: CASSRGLAGADTQYF. The CDR3 bases are TGTGCCAGCAGCCGAGGACTAGCGGGAGCAGATACGCAGTATTTT.

The chain combines TRBV10-3 with TRBJ1-2, with 10 bases fitting TRBD1. The V gene end was trimmed by 9 bases and the J gene end by 7 bases; junction bases not matched to a gene: 8. CDR1 is ENHRY and CDR2 is SYGVKD in the germline V gene. This CDR3 is 13 amino acids long. The CDR3 coding sequence is TGTGCCATTACCGGGACAGGGGCGCCTGGCTACACCTTC. It yields the protein CAITGTGAPGYTF.

The J gene is TRBJ2-5, the V gene TRBV30, with 12 bases lining up with TRBD2. This CDR3 is built from 15 residues. The germline CDR1 and CDR2 sequences are GTSNPN and SVGIG (reference sequence). The ends lost 0 bases at V and 6 bases at J; junction bases unmatched: 5. The CDR3 is CAWSVLTSGSKTQYF. The CDR3 region has the DNA TGTGCCTGGAGTGTCTTGACTAGCGGGAGCAAGACCCAGTACTTC.

V usage is TRBV19 and J usage is TRBJ1-5; 7 positions agree with TRBD1. V lost 8 bases and J lost 4; bases outside the gene matches: 8. This CDR3 is 14 amino acids long. Germline CDR1 LNHDA, CDR2 SQIVND (reference sequence). The CDR3 nucleotides read TGTGCCAGTTCCCACAGGGGTGAGAATCAGCCCCAGCATTTT. Its translation: CASSHRGENQPQHF.

V usage is TRBV5-6 and J usage is TRBJ1-1, with 7 bases identical to TRBD1. The germline V gene encodes CDR1 SGHDT and CDR2 YYEEEE. There are 16 residues in the CDR3. V was pared by 0 bases and J by 1 base, with 6 bases of the junction left unmatched. CDR3 in amino acids: CASSLAVGTANTEAFF. The CDR3 coding sequence is TGTGCCAGCAGCTTGGCCGTGGGGACAGCGAACACTGAAGCTTTCTTT.

This chain links TRBV9 with TRBJ2-2; 8 nucleotides agree with TRBD2. CDR3 length: 15 amino acids. Losses at the gene ends were 2 bases for V and 6 bases for J; bases not matched to a gene: 6. In germline, CDR1 is SGDLS, CDR2 YYNGEE. The CDR3 nucleotides are TGTGCCAGCAGCGTCTACGAGCGGGAGTCCGGGGAGCTGTTTTTT. Its protein product is CASSVYERESGELFF.

The chain has TRBV7-6 and TRBJ2-2, with 8 positions matching TRBD1. The germline gives CDR1 SGHVS, CDR2 FNYEAQ. J gave up 3 bases and V 0 bases, and 6 bases lay outside the gene matches. CDR3 length: 17 residues. CDR3 residues: CASSLAPGGADTGELFF. In nucleotides, the CDR3 is TGTGCCAGCAGCTTAGCCCCAGGGGGCGCGGACACCGGGGAGCTGTTTTTT.

V usage is TRBV18 and J usage is TRBJ1-4; 9 nucleotides line up with TRBD1. The CDR3 is 15 residues long. Germline CDR1 is KGHSH and CDR2 is LQKENI. V lost 0 bases, J lost 8 bases, and 4 bases stayed unmatched. The CDR3 region has the DNA TGTGCCAGCTCACCACCGGGACAGGGAGGCGAAAAACTGTTTTTT. It is translated as CASSPPGQGGEKLFF. Full variable domain (outside the CDR3, taken from reference TRBV18 and TRBJ1-4): NAGVMQNPRHLVRRRGQEARLRCSPMKGHSHVYWYRQLPEEGLKFMVYLQKENIIDESGMPKERFSAEFPKEGPSILRIQQVVRGDSAAYFCASSPPGQGGEKLFFGSGTQLSVL.

The rearrangement joins TRBV15 to TRBJ2-5; no clear D. Germline assignment: CDR1 LNHNV and CDR2 YYDKDF (reference sequence). CDR3 size: 12 residues. With 4 bases removed from V and 5 bases from J, the gap between germline ends came to 8 bases. CDR3 region: CATSTSLETQYF. DNA for the CDR3: TGTGCCACCAGCACCTCCCTGGAGACCCAGTACTTC.

The gene calls are TRBV5-6 and TRBJ2-1; D is unresolved. The CDR3 length is 15 residues. V was shortened by 0 bases and J by 1 base, with 8 bases between the two germline ends. Germline V lookup: CDR1 SGHDT, CDR2 YYEEEE. Here the CDR3 reads CASSLGGPSYNEQFF. The CDR3 DNA sequence: TGTGCCAGCAGCTTGGGTGGGCCGTCCTACAATGAGCAGTTCTTC.

The chain joins TRBV6-5 to TRBJ2-2; possibly TRBD1 for D (5 bases). This CDR3 contains 14 residues. Germline V gene data show CDR1 as MNHEY and CDR2 as SVGAGI. The V end lost 6 bases, the J end lost 1 base, and 9 bases lay between the germline ends. The CDR3 DNA sequence: TGTGCCAGCAGCGAAACAGGGAACACCGGGGAGCTGTTTTTT. Translated, it gives CASSETGNTGELFF.

The genes are TRBV9 and TRBJ1-1; D gene ambiguous. The CDR3 consists of 13 residues. Trimming shortened V by 0 bases and J by 1 base, and 4 bases separated the two germline ends. Germline values: CDR1 SGDLS, CDR2 YYNGEE. This CDR3 reads CASSVAKNTEAFF. CDR3 nucleotide sequence: TGTGCCAGCAGCGTAGCCAAGAACACTGAAGCTTTCTTT.

The chain combines TRBV5-1 with TRBJ2-3; 7 positions agree with TRBD1. The CDR3 has 15 residues. In germline, CDR1 is SGHRS, CDR2 YFSETQ. Trimming removed 0 bases from V and 4 bases from J; junction bases left unmatched: 5. CDR3 loop: CASSLVNQGADTQYF. The DNA of the CDR3 is TGCGCCAGCAGCTTGGTGAATCAGGGGGCAGATACGCAGTATTTT.

In its sample, this clone was seen once. V is TRBV18 and J is TRBJ1-5, with D unresolved. The V gene's germline CDR1 is KGHSH and CDR2 LQKENI. The length of the CDR3 is 16 residues. The ends were cut back, 3 bases at V and 2 bases at J, with 14 bases in the middle. In DNA, the CDR3 is TGTGCCAGCTCACCGACGGAGGCGCGGGGCAATCAGCCCCAGCATTTT. Protein product: CASSPTEARGNQPQHF.

The chain links TRBV6-1 to TRBJ2-7; possibly TRBD1 for D (5 bases). Trimming took 3 bases from V and 2 from J, leaving 11 bases between them. Germline lookup yields CDR1 MNHNS and CDR2 SASEGT. This CDR3 comprises 14 residues. The CDR3 sequence is CASSDPTVAYEQYV. CDR3 coding DNA: TGTGCCAGCAGTGACCCGACAGTAGCCTACGAGCAGTACGTC.

The chain couples TRBV19 to TRBJ2-4, with TRBD1 as a possible D gene (6 bases). CDR1 is LNHDA, CDR2 SQIVND, per germline (reference sequence). Trimming shortened V by 6 bases and J by 12 bases, and 12 bases separated the two germline ends. CDR3 size: 11 residues. This CDR3 is CASRQGLGQYF. The CDR3 nucleotides are TGTGCCAGTAGACAGGGTCTGGGTCAGTACTTC.

This CDR3 is CASSQVGLAGGYTGELFF. CDR3 nucleotides: TGTGCCAGCAGCCAAGTCGGACTAGCGGGAGGTTACACCGGGGAGCTGTTTTTT. The V and J genes are TRBV14 and TRBJ2-2; TRBD2 matches 14 bases. Germline lookup yields CDR1 SGHDN and CDR2 FVKESK. With V trimmed by 1 base and J by 3 bases, 4 bases remained unmatched. The length of the CDR3 is 18 residues.

The gene calls are TRBV11-2 and TRBJ2-3; 8 bases line up with TRBD1. The CDR3 covers 15 residues. J lost 1 base, V lost 3 bases, and 3 bases had no gene match. The germline gives CDR1 SGHAT, CDR2 FQNNGV. This CDR3 is CASSFRGRGTDTQYF. CDR3 sequence (DNA): TGTGCCAGCAGCTTCAGGGGGCGCGGCACAGATACGCAGTATTTT.

The V call is TRBV7-3, the J call TRBJ2-2, with D possibly being TRBD2 (6 bases). This CDR3 is 15 amino acids long. Germline assignment: CDR1 SGHTA and CDR2 FQGTGA. Trimming shortened V by 5 bases and J by 5 bases, and 15 bases separated the two germline ends. The DNA for the CDR3 is TGTGCCAGCAGCCCGGTTGGGGCGGGGACCGGGGAGCTGTTTTTT. This encodes CASSPVGAGTGELFF.

This clone was picked up one time. This rearrangement joins TRBV7-8 to TRBJ1-1, with D possibly TRBD1 on 5 matching bases. The CDR3 sequence is 15 residues long. Trimming removed 5 bases at V and 5 bases at J, with 18 bases between. CDR1 and CDR2 (germline): SGHVS, FQNEAQ. In DNA, the CDR3 is TGTGCCAGCAGCCTTGGGGGGGGGAGGGGAACTGAAGCTTTCTTT. Translated, it gives CASSLGGGRGTEAFF.

The chain links TRBV2 to TRBJ2-4, with 8 bases lining up with TRBD2. In germline, CDR1 is SNHLY, CDR2 FYNNEI. This CDR3 contains 15 residues. V was pared by 6 bases and J by 4 bases, with 8 bases of the junction left unmatched. CDR3 region: CASRVSGNSKNIQYF. The CDR3 DNA sequence: TGTGCCAGCAGGGTTAGCGGGAACAGTAAAAACATTCAGTACTTC.

This chain links TRBV7-2 with TRBJ1-5, with no clear D. CDR1 and CDR2 (germline): SGHTA, FQGNSA. This CDR3 comprises 16 residues. Trimming took 1 base from V and 2 from J, leaving 12 bases between them. CDR3 nucleotide sequence: TGTGCCAGCAGCTTAGGTGTAGGGAGACGCAATCAGCCCCAGCATTTT. It yields the protein CASSLGVGRRNQPQHF.

The chain has TRBV21-1 and TRBJ2-3; the D call TRBD2 from the table was never checked on the DNA. TRBV21-1 is marked as a pseudogene. The CDR3 runs to 12 residues. CDR3 DNA: TGTGCCAGCAGCAAGGAGGACGGTACGCAGTATTTT. It yields the protein CASSKEDGTQYF.

The chain joins TRBV7-2 to TRBJ1-4, with D possibly TRBD1 on 6 matching bases. The CDR3 extends over 14 amino acids. The V end was cut by 5 bases, the J end by 4 bases, with 11 bases between. Germline CDR1 is SGHTA and CDR2 is FQGNSA. The CDR3 region is CASSNTGYNEKLFF. The DNA of the CDR3 is TGTGCCAGCAGCAATACAGGGTATAATGAAAAACTGTTTTTT.

The chain couples TRBV4-1 to TRBJ2-7, with D maybe TRBD2 (5 bases). The CDR3 has 14 residues. CDR1 and CDR2 from the germline V gene are MGHRA and YSYEKL. The V and J ends lost 0 bases and 3 bases respectively, with 9 bases between them. The CDR3 loop reads CASSQDTGFYEQYV. For the CDR3, the DNA is TGCGCCAGCAGCCAAGACACGGGATTCTACGAGCAGTACGTC.

This chain connects TRBV6-6 to TRBJ2-7; D remains unclear. This CDR3 is 13 amino acids long. Germline V lookup: CDR1 MNHNY, CDR2 SVGAGI (reference sequence). V lost 2 bases and J 0 bases, leaving 5 bases between the germline ends. CDR3 sequence reads: CASSYGVSYEQYF. CDR3 nucleotide sequence: TGTGCCAGCAGTTACGGAGTCTCCTACGAGCAGTACTTC.

The CDR3 loop reads CASGLTLDTEAFF. The DNA for the CDR3 is TGTGCTAGTGGTTTGACCCTAGACACTGAAGCTTTCTTT. V gene TRBV12-5 combines with J gene TRBJ1-1; D is ambiguous. Germline CDR1 is LGHNT and CDR2 is FRNRAP. V lost 2 bases and J lost 3, with 7 bases in between. The CDR3 spans 13 residues.